A single sample gave rise to the 17 T cell receptor beta chains below, sequenced in a study of shared clonotypes between healthy human individuals (dated by TCRdb to 2018 to 2020). Library preparation was by the immunoSEQ multiplex PCR assay. The table comes from immuneACCESS by way of TCRdb, which keeps in-frame sequences with V and J called. Part of the clones is missing from these tables; in studies checked, under half for an unresolved V gene and the rest for unknown reasons. In all, the sample holds 300,000 to 350,000 clones, and less than 85% of those were seen once. Jointly, the top ten make up under 11% of the sample. Sequencing was done on a sample of memory CD4+ T cells sorted from blood. The cell subset or site label on this specimen signifies: CD45RA-negative fraction. These receptors all come from a man aged 25 to 40 in good health.

V usage is TRBV18 and J usage is TRBJ2-1; D is possibly TRBD1 (5 bases). This CDR3 has 11 residues. Trimming removed 5 bases from V and 9 bases from J, with 8 bases in between. CDR1 is KGHSH and CDR2 is LQKENI in the germline V gene. The DNA for the CDR3 is TGTGCCAGCTCAGTACAGGCTGAGCAGTTCTTC. This translates into CASSVQAEQFF.

CDR3 DNA: TGTGCCAGCAGCTTAACGGGCACGGGAGCAGAGACCCAGTACTTC. It translates to CASSLTGTGAETQYF. The rearrangement uses TRBV7-3 and TRBJ2-5, with D maybe TRBD2 (6 bases). The CDR3 runs 15 residues. Germline V gives CDR1 SGHTA, CDR2 FQGTGA. V was cut by 0 bases and J by 4 bases, with 12 bases left in between.

The chain combines TRBV13 with TRBJ1-4; D is perhaps TRBD1 (5 bases). The germline gives CDR1 PRHDT, CDR2 FYEKMQ (reference sequence). V dropped 5 bases and J dropped 8 bases, with 15 bases sitting between them. The CDR3 is 14 residues long. In DNA, the CDR3 is TGTGCCAGCAGCGGGGGGACGAAGTCCGAAAAACTGTTTTTT. Protein product: CASSGGTKSEKLFF. Full variable domain (outside the CDR3, taken from reference TRBV13 and TRBJ1-4): AAGVIQSPRHLIKEKRETATLKCYPIPRHDTVYWYQQGPGQDPQFLISFYEKMQSDKGSIPDRFSAQQFSDYHSELNMSSLELGDSALYFCASSGGTKSEKLFFGSGTQLSVL.

This clone has only one observation. J is TRBJ2-5 and V is TRBV19, with 9 bases matching TRBD2. V was clipped by 3 bases and J by 5 bases; unmatched bases: 4. The CDR3 runs 14 residues. Germline-derived CDR1 and CDR2 are LNHDA and SQIVND (reference sequence). The CDR3 spells CASSMRGGRETQYF. The CDR3 bases are TGTGCCAGTAGTATGCGGGGGGGTCGTGAGACCCAGTACTTC.

The J gene is TRBJ2-7, the V gene TRBV5-1; TRBD1 agrees at 8 bases. Germline CDR1 and CDR2: SGHRS and YFSETQ. Trimming at V came to 0 bases and at J to 5 bases, leaving 4 bases not matched to a gene. The CDR3 is 14 residues long. The CDR3 spells CASSLGTGFDEQYF. CDR3 DNA sequence: TGCGCCAGCAGCTTGGGGACAGGGTTCGACGAGCAGTACTTC.

The chain joins TRBV29-1 to TRBJ2-1; D may correspond to TRBD1 or TRBD2 (5 bases each). The CDR3 covers 12 residues. V gave up 6 bases and J gave up 4 bases, with 10 bases separating them. Germline CDR1 and CDR2: SQVTM and ANQGSEA. As DNA, the CDR3 is TGCAGCGTCCGGGACGGATACAATGAGCAGTTCTTC. It encodes CSVRDGYNEQFF.

The V gene is TRBV11-2, the J gene TRBJ1-3, with D unclear. With 2 bases removed from V and 0 bases from J, the gap between germline ends came to 14 bases. The germline V gene has CDR1 SGHAT and CDR2 FQNNGV. The CDR3 is 17 residues long. This chain's CDR3 is CASSLSHSRISGNTIYF. CDR3 DNA sequence: TGTGCCAGCAGCTTATCACATTCACGGATCTCTGGAAACACCATATATTTT.

This clone was recorded once. The rearrangement links TRBV18 to TRBJ2-5; D is undetermined. There are 13 residues in the CDR3. V was trimmed by 5 bases and J by 0 bases, leaving 7 bases between them. Germline lookup yields CDR1 KGHSH and CDR2 LQKENI. CDR3 DNA sequence: TGTGCCAGCTCAGAACTGTACCAAGAGACCCAGTACTTC. Translation gives CASSELYQETQYF.

The chain joins TRBV19 to TRBJ1-3; D may be TRBD1 (5 bases). The CDR3 length is 15 residues. CDR1 LNHDA and CDR2 SQIVND come from the germline V gene (reference sequence). V lost 3 bases, J lost 0 bases, and 9 bases lay in between. CDR3 amino acids: CASSMGQTSGNTIYF. DNA of the CDR3: TGTGCCAGTAGTATGGGGCAGACCTCTGGAAACACCATATATTTT.

This clone was found a few times. This chain connects TRBV28 to TRBJ1-2, with D tentatively TRBD1 (6 bases). In germline, CDR1 is MDHEN, CDR2 SYDVKM. CDR3 length: 14 residues. Deletions cut 5 bases from V and 5 bases from J, with 15 bases between. CDR3 nucleotide sequence: TGTGCCAGCAGTGGAGGGGGTTCGGCATATGGCTACACCTTC. This codes for CASSGGGSAYGYTF.

V is TRBV2 and J is TRBJ2-1; D remains unclear. The germline V gene has CDR1 SNHLY and CDR2 FYNNEI. V lost 4 bases to trimming and J lost 5 bases, with 9 bases between them. CDR3 size: 13 residues. CDR3 sequence: CASSALGDNEQFF. CDR3 in DNA: TGTGCCAGCAGTGCTCTCGGAGACAATGAGCAGTTCTTC.

The J gene is TRBJ2-7, the V gene TRBV2; D not resolved. CDR1 SNHLY and CDR2 FYNNEI come from the germline V gene. This CDR3 is 10 amino acids long. The V and J ends lost 6 bases and 6 bases respectively, with 6 bases between them. CDR3 loop: CASRGSEQYF. The CDR3 region has the DNA TGTGCCAGCAGGGGCTCCGAGCAGTACTTC.

As regards this clone: Other DNA sequences within the sample encode an identical CDR3. The rearrangement joins TRBV27 to TRBJ2-4; 7 bases are shared with TRBD2. CDR1 and CDR2 (germline): MNHEY, SMNVEV (reference sequence). The CDR3 has 16 residues. The trim removed 4 bases at V and 0 bases at J, leaving 6 bases unmatched. The CDR3 DNA reads TGTGCCAGCAGTTCTCGACTAGCCGGAGCCAAAAACATTCAGTACTTC. Translation: CASSSRLAGAKNIQYF.

By share, this clone counts as medium-sized (0.01 to 0.1%). This chain connects TRBV10-2 to TRBJ2-5; D gene unclear. CDR3 length: 12 amino acids. CDR1 is WSHSY and CDR2 is SAAADI in the germline V gene. The germline V and J ends were trimmed by 0 bases and 4 bases, with 3 bases remaining between them. This CDR3 reads CASSESRETQYF. The CDR3 nucleotides read TGCGCCAGCAGTGAGTCGCGAGAGACCCAGTACTTC.

Concerning this clone itself: This likely reflects a read error, since a far larger clone is one base away. The chain joins TRBV14 to TRBJ2-1, with 8 bases fitting TRBD2. Germline lookup yields CDR1 SGHDN and CDR2 FVKESK. This CDR3 has 19 amino acids. With 3 bases clipped from V and 0 bases from J, the junction kept 13 bases outside the gene matches. The CDR3, as DNA: TGTGCCAGCAGCCAGGGAGGGGGGCGCGGGAGGAGCTCCTACAATGAGCAGTTCTTC. Protein sequence: CASSQGGGRGRSSYNEQFF.

The genes are TRBV5-8 and TRBJ2-5, with D possibly TRBD2 on 7 matching bases. The germline V gene encodes CDR1 SGHTS and CDR2 YDEGEE. Trimming stripped 3 bases from V and 4 bases from J, with 16 bases between. The CDR3 totals 15 residues. CDR3 coding DNA: TGTGCCAGCAGCTCTGGGCGGGGGCCATCAGAGACCCAGTACTTC. It codes for CASSSGRGPSETQYF.

V gene TRBV11-2 combines with J gene TRBJ2-3, with D possibly matching TRBD2 (6 bases). V dropped 3 bases and J dropped 14 bases, with 18 bases sitting between them. The germline CDR1 and CDR2 sequences are SGHAT and FQNNGV. The CDR3 covers 13 residues. Written as DNA, the CDR3 is TGTGCCAGCAGCTTCCGATCCGAGACTAGGCCGTATTTT. Encoded protein: CASSFRSETRPYF. Full variable domain (missing parts from reference TRBV11-2 and TRBJ2-3): EAGVAQSPRYKIIEKRQSVAFWCNPISGHATLYWYQQILGQGPKLLIQFQNNGVVDDSQLPKDRFSAERLKGVDSTLKIQPAKLEDSAVYLCASSFRSETRPYFGPGTRLTVL.